The T cell receptor beta chain described here comes from a study of cytotoxic CD8 clonotypes in ibrutinib-treated CLL. Across the study: Partial responses numbered roughly 25 and complete responses 2; after a median about 72 months, 14 stayed remitted and about twelve progressed. Samples showed on average about 240,000 productive templates and tens of thousands of productive rearrangements.

TCRdb's table, derived via immunoSEQ multiplex PCR, lists solely in-frame clones and lacks some. The table records 250,000 to 350,000 clones, 70% to 80% of them present only once. Sample: PBMCs, taken at disease progression, from a patient treated with ibrutinib. The clonotype originates from a human donor with chronic lymphocytic leukemia.

In DNA, the CDR3 is TGTGCCACCAGCAGAGAGGGCAGCTACGAGCAGTACTTC. This gives the protein CATSREGSYEQYF. The chain recombines TRBV15 with TRBJ2-7; D is unresolved. There are 13 residues in the CDR3. The germline V and J ends were trimmed by 0 bases and 3 bases, with 6 bases remaining between them. CDR1 and CDR2 (germline): LNHNV, YYDKDF (reference sequence).